The 18 T cell receptor beta chains listed next were all sequenced from one sample in a study of cytomegalovirus exposure and HLA in healthy donors. TCRdb's copy holds only in-frame clones and misses some; the assay was immunoSEQ multiplex PCR. This table holds approximately 20,000 clones, under 98% found once. The sequenced material came from PBMCs. The receptors were gathered from a man younger than 45 in good health and CMV-seropositive.

Remarks on this clone: The conserved phenylalanine or tryptophan is not found at the CDR3 terminus, so this likely reflects a read error. The chain combines TRBV2 with TRBJ1-5, with D hard to call. Trimming took off 3 bases at V and 2 bases at J, with 8 bases between the two ends. The germline gives CDR1 SNHLY, CDR2 FYNNEI. The CDR3 sequence is 14 residues long. The CDR3 here is CASSEVRGNQPQHS. The CDR3 nucleotides read TGTGCCAGCAGTGAGGTTAGAGGCAATCAGCCCCAGCATTCT.

The chain has TRBV6-5 and TRBJ2-7, with D possibly matching TRBD2 (6 bases). The CDR3 length is 14 residues. V gave up 0 bases and J gave up 4 bases, with 10 bases separating them. Germline V CDR1 and CDR2: MNHEY, SVGAGI. The CDR3 coding sequence is TGTGCCAGCAGTTACTCCGCGGGGTTGTACGAGCAGTACTTC. It translates to CASSYSAGLYEQYF.

This clone was seen a single time. This rearrangement joins TRBV27 to TRBJ1-1; the match to TRBD1 covers 10 bases. This CDR3 has 17 amino acids. The junction had 14 bases not matched to a gene; V was cut back by 7 bases and J by 3 bases. Germline V gives CDR1 MNHEY, CDR2 SMNVEV (reference sequence). CDR3 amino acids: CASTDLGTGVGDTEAFF. The CDR3 DNA reads as TGTGCCAGCACGGACCTCGGGACAGGGGTTGGTGACACTGAAGCTTTCTTT.

This CDR3 reads CASEEGELFF. CDR3 DNA: TGTGCCAGCGAAGAGGGGGAGCTGTTTTTT. The genes are TRBV7-9 and TRBJ2-2; D unclear. Germline values: CDR1 SEHNR, CDR2 FQNEAQ (reference sequence). CDR3 length: 10 amino acids. The V end was cut by 8 bases, the J end by 8 bases, with 6 bases between.

The CDR3 reads CAWSASPGVTYNEQFF. CDR3 sequence (DNA): TGTGCCTGGAGTGCGAGCCCGGGGGTAACCTACAATGAGCAGTTCTTC. This rearrangement joins TRBV30 to TRBJ2-1, with D possibly matching TRBD2 (6 bases). Looked up from germline, CDR1 is GTSNPN and CDR2 is SVGIG (reference sequence). The CDR3 has 16 residues. V lost 1 base and J 2 bases, leaving 15 bases between the germline ends.

This chain joins TRBV28 and TRBJ1-5; D unresolved. Trimming stripped 4 bases from V and 9 bases from J, with 16 bases between. This CDR3 region has 14 residues. The germline CDR1 and CDR2 sequences are MDHEN and SYDVKM. CDR3 sequence: CASSSQSNPRPQHF. Written as DNA, the CDR3 is TGTGCCAGCAGTTCCCAGTCCAACCCCAGGCCCCAGCATTTT.

This clone was picked up a small number of times. This sequence joins TRBV19 and TRBJ1-5; 7 bases align to TRBD1. The CDR3 runs 14 residues. V lost 6 bases and J lost 4; bases outside the gene matches: 6. The germline V gene encodes CDR1 LNHDA and CDR2 SQIVND (reference sequence). The CDR3 region is CASSSTGNNQPQHF. The DNA for the CDR3 is TGTGCCAGTAGCTCGACAGGGAATAATCAGCCCCAGCATTTT.

This chain connects TRBV29-1 to TRBJ2-5; TRBD2 might be the D (6 bases). Germline V lookup: CDR1 SQVTM, CDR2 ANQGSEA. The CDR3 length is 12 residues. Trimming removed 7 bases at V and 5 bases at J, with 14 bases between. The CDR3 DNA is TGCAGCGCCCTTAAGGGGAGGGAGACCCAGTACTTC. It translates to CSALKGRETQYF.

The CDR3 sequence is CASSRGGGDEQYF. The DNA of the CDR3 is TGTGCCAGCAGCCGAGGAGGGGGCGACGAGCAGTACTTC. V gene TRBV7-2 combines with J gene TRBJ2-7, with D possibly matching TRBD1 (7 bases). Germline CDR1 reads SGHTA; CDR2 reads FQGNSA. CDR3 length: 13 residues. The V end lost 5 bases, the J end lost 5 bases, and 13 bases lay between the germline ends.

V and J are TRBV21-1 and TRBJ1-1; the table's D call, TRBD1, was not checked against the DNA. TRBV21-1 is given as a pseudogene. The CDR3 spans 11 residues. Here the CDR3 reads CASSQNTEAFF. CDR3 coding DNA: TGTGCCAGCAGCCAGAACACTGAAGCTTTCTTT.

This clone has a single count. The chain has TRBV28 and TRBJ2-1, with 7 bases lining up with TRBD1. Germline V gene data show CDR1 as MDHEN and CDR2 as SYDVKM. The CDR3 loop spans 15 amino acids. The junction had 8 bases not matched to a gene; V was cut back by 4 bases and J by 5 bases. The CDR3 loop is CASSSRQGGNNEQFF. CDR3 coding DNA: TGTGCCAGCAGTTCAAGACAGGGTGGAAACAATGAGCAGTTCTTC. Using reference TRBV28 and TRBJ2-1 for the parts outside the CDR3, the full variable domain is DVKVTQSSRYLVKRTGEKVFLECVQDMDHENMFWYRQDPGLGLRLIYFSYDVKMKEKGDIPEGYSVSREKKERFSLILESASTNQTSMYLCASSSRQGGNNEQFFGPGTRLTVL.

This clone was seen more than once but under ten times. Additional DNA sequences in this sample encode the identical CDR3. J is TRBJ2-3 and V is TRBV13; D remains unclear. CDR3 size: 13 residues. V shed 5 bases and J shed 8 bases, with 14 bases lying between them. Germline values: CDR1 PRHDT, CDR2 FYEKMQ (reference sequence). The CDR3 DNA is TGTGCCAGCAGCCCGGAGAGCGACGGTACGCAGTATTTT. Translated, it gives CASSPESDGTQYF.

V gene TRBV5-1 combines with J gene TRBJ1-1; 7 bases are shared with TRBD1. V shed 7 bases and J 4 bases; nucleotides not matched to a gene: 16. CDR1 and CDR2 (germline): SGHRS, YFSETQ. This CDR3 has 16 residues. DNA of the CDR3: TGCGCCAGCGCCAGGGCCCTGACAGGGTTGGGCACTGAAGCTTTCTTT. It specifies CASARALTGLGTEAFF.

The CDR3 DNA reads as TGTGCCAGCAGTTACCGGGGACAGGGAGAGACCCAGTACTTC. Its translation: CASSYRGQGETQYF. The V and J genes are TRBV6-5 and TRBJ2-5; 9 nucleotides match TRBD1. V gave up 2 bases and J gave up 4 bases; unmatched junction bases: 2. CDR3 size: 14 residues. Germline V gene data show CDR1 as MNHEY and CDR2 as SVGAGI.

Comments on this clone: A junction end diverges from the germline sequence, so it may reflect a read error. This chain uses TRBV14 with TRBJ2-7; 7 bases match TRBD1. Germline-derived CDR1 and CDR2 are SGHDN and FVKESK. The CDR3 spans 12 residues. The CDR3 loop reads CASSQAPDRPSF. The DNA of the CDR3 is TGTGCCAGCAGCCAAGCCCCGGACAGGCCCTCTTTC.

This chain uses TRBV28 with TRBJ1-5; 7 nucleotides agree with TRBD1. CDR3 length equals 15 residues. The germline CDR1 and CDR2 sequences are MDHEN and SYDVKM. V trimming: 5 bases; J trimming: 0 bases; junction bases outside the gene matches: 4. As DNA, the CDR3 is TGTGCCAGCAGTCCGGGGACAGATAGCAATCAGCCCCAGCATTTT. Its protein product is CASSPGTDSNQPQHF.

The CDR3 DNA sequence: TGTGCCAGCAGGGGGTATGGCGCTAGCGGGAATTACTCCTACGAGCAGTACTTC. As protein: CASRGYGASGNYSYEQYF. The chain recombines TRBV27 with TRBJ2-7; 9 nucleotides line up with TRBD2. V lost 6 bases and J lost 0; bases outside the gene matches: 15. Germline V gives CDR1 MNHEY, CDR2 SMNVEV (reference sequence). The CDR3 loop spans 18 amino acids.

The J gene is TRBJ2-1, the V gene TRBV7-2; D uncertain. Germline values: CDR1 SGHTA, CDR2 FQGNSA. The CDR3 covers 11 residues. Trimming took off 5 bases at V and 6 bases at J, with 5 bases between the two ends. The CDR3 sequence is CASSPINEQFF. The CDR3 region has the DNA TGTGCCAGCAGCCCTATCAATGAGCAGTTCTTC.